Below, 26 T cell receptor beta chains from the same sample are listed, as sequenced in a study of CD8+CD57+ T cells in acquired aplastic anemia (dated by TCRdb to 2016 to 2019). TCRdb records Illumina HiSeq 2000 as the sequencer. Genomic DNA served as template for TCR beta VDJ combination and CDR3 sequence profiling. TCRdb's own reprocessing of the public reads used fastp at Q25 and MiXCR and kept productive beta chains. Entries that share a CDR3 protein sequence are merged under the most common genes and DNA. A total of fewer than 250,000 distinct CDR3 sequences appear in this sample, less than 65% of them only once. The ten largest clones take up approximately 15% of the sample. Source material: sorted CD4+, CD8+, or CD8+CD57+ T cells (not recorded which) from PBMCs. These receptors all come from a human donor in good health, serving as a control.

The chain combines TRBV5-1 with TRBJ1-2; 8 bases map to TRBD1. There are 15 residues in the CDR3. Looked up from germline, CDR1 is SGHRS and CDR2 is YFSETQ. V shed 4 bases, J shed 8 bases, and the junction held 13 bases outside the gene matches. CDR3 coding DNA: TGCGCCAGCAGCACTGGACAGGGCGACCGTCGGGGCTACACCTTC. It is translated as CASSTGQGDRRGYTF.

This clonotype was observed many times. The chain employs TRBV19 and TRBJ2-3, with no clear D. Trimming removed 7 bases at V and 2 bases at J, with 16 bases between. CDR3 length: 15 amino acids. Germline V gene lookup returns CDR1 LNHDA and CDR2 SQIVND (reference sequence). The DNA for the CDR3 is TGTGCCAGTAACTTGATGGCGGCATCCACAGATACGCAGTATTTT. This translates into CASNLMAASTDTQYF.

This clonotype has at least ten counts. The V call is TRBV11-2, the J call TRBJ1-6, with D unclear. The CDR3 runs to 15 residues. V was clipped by 2 bases and J by 5 bases, with 10 bases between them. Germline V gene sequence: CDR1 SGHAT, CDR2 FQNNGV. CDR3 sequence reads: CASSLLPSNNSPLHF. For the CDR3, the DNA is TGTGCCAGCAGCTTATTACCCTCAAATAATTCACCCCTCCACTTT.

The rearrangement uses TRBV20-1 and TRBJ2-1; 10 bases are shared with TRBD2. CDR3 length: 15 amino acids. V was pared by 0 bases and J by 12 bases, with 11 bases of the junction left unmatched. The germline CDR1 and CDR2 sequences are DFQATT and SNEGSKA (reference sequence). The CDR3 DNA sequence: TGCAGTGCTAGAGACAAGCGGGGGGGCCCAGATACGCAGTTCTTC. Translating gives CSARDKRGGPDTQFF.

This clonotype was seen only once. J is TRBJ2-7 and V is TRBV7-2; tentatively, D is TRBD1 (6 bases). CDR3 length equals 14 residues. V dropped 7 bases and J dropped 3 bases, with 16 bases sitting between them. The germline gives CDR1 SGHTA, CDR2 FQGNSA. CDR3 loop: CASTADRSHYEQYF. CDR3 sequence (DNA): TGTGCCAGCACTGCAGACAGGAGCCACTACGAGCAGTACTTC.

The J gene is TRBJ2-7, the V gene TRBV20-1; TRBD2 matches at 7 bases. Germline CDR1 is DFQATT and CDR2 is SNEGSKA (reference sequence). V trimming: 4 bases; J trimming: 0 bases; junction bases outside the gene matches: 9. The CDR3 is 15 amino acids. As DNA, the CDR3 is TGCAGTGCTATTTCTTTGGGGGGGATCTCCTACGAGCAGTACTTC. Protein product: CSAISLGGISYEQYF.

At least ten counts were recorded for this clonotype. The chain links TRBV20-1 to TRBJ2-5; D could derive from TRBD1 or TRBD2 (5 bases each). With 6 bases removed from V and 2 bases from J, the gap between germline ends came to 13 bases. Germline V gene sequence: CDR1 DFQATT, CDR2 SNEGSKA (reference sequence). This CDR3 has 13 residues. The CDR3 region has the DNA TGCAGTGCGGACTCGACAGCGCAAGAGACCCAGTACTTC. Its translation is CSADSTAQETQYF.

J is TRBJ2-7 and V is TRBV20-1; D may be TRBD2 (7 bases). The CDR3 is 15 amino acids. Trimming cost V 4 bases and J 7 bases, with 23 bases left between them. Looked up from germline, CDR1 is DFQATT and CDR2 is SNEGSKA (reference sequence). CDR3 sequence reads: CSATKGGGSTGEQYF. Written as DNA, the CDR3 is TGCAGTGCTACTAAAGGGGGGGGATCCACCGGGGAGCAGTACTTC.

CDR3 DNA: TGTGCCACCAGCGGCCGACAGGGGACTGTGACAGATACGCAGTATTTT. This gives the protein CATSGRQGTVTDTQYF. V gene TRBV15 combines with J gene TRBJ2-3, with 8 bases aligning to TRBD1. Per the germline V gene, CDR1 is LNHNV and CDR2 is YYDKDF (reference sequence). With 5 bases clipped from V and 3 bases from J, the junction kept 10 bases outside the gene matches. The CDR3 consists of 16 residues.

This chain links TRBV10-3 with TRBJ1-4, with D unresolved. The CDR3 loop spans 15 amino acids. V lost 3 bases to trimming and J lost 8 bases, with 16 bases between them. Germline CDR1 is ENHRY and CDR2 is SYGVKD. The CDR3 DNA reads TGTGCCATCAGTGACCTTCGGGGATATATGGAAAAACTGTTTTTT. Its protein is CAISDLRGYMEKLFF.

This clonotype was picked up one time. The gene calls are TRBV7-2 and TRBJ1-1; tentatively, D is TRBD1 (5 bases). Germline-derived CDR1 and CDR2 are SGHTA and FQGNSA. This CDR3 has 13 residues. Between the trimmed V and J ends, which lost 4 bases and 7 bases, there was a span of 13 bases. The CDR3 DNA sequence: TGTGCCAGCAGCTCTCCGGGACGGGTTGAAGCTTTCTTT. As protein: CASSSPGRVEAFF.

This clonotype was seen many times. The chain couples TRBV10-3 to TRBJ1-2, with TRBD1 matching 8 bases. The CDR3 contains 13 residues. With 10 bases clipped from V and 4 bases from J, the junction kept 8 bases outside the gene matches. Germline CDR1 ENHRY, CDR2 SYGVKD. The CDR3 is CATQVTGAYGYTF. CDR3 nucleotide sequence: TGTGCCACACAAGTGACAGGGGCCTATGGCTACACCTTC.

This clonotype was seen repeatedly, ten times or more. The V call is TRBV9, the J call TRBJ2-7, with TRBD1 as a possible D gene (7 bases). Trimming removed 4 bases at V and 1 base at J, with 15 bases between. CDR3 length equals 15 residues. In germline, CDR1 is SGDLS, CDR2 YYNGEE. CDR3 nucleotide sequence: TGTGCCAGCAGCCCGGGGGTGACAGGGTCCTACGAGCAGTACTTC. Protein product: CASSPGVTGSYEQYF.

This chain links TRBV19 with TRBJ1-6; maybe TRBD1 (5 bases). The germline V gene encodes CDR1 LNHDA and CDR2 SQIVND (reference sequence). The V end lost 9 bases, the J end lost 5 bases, and 14 bases lay between the germline ends. The CDR3 totals 14 residues. The CDR3: CASRIRGNNSPLHF. CDR3 DNA: TGTGCCAGCAGGATTAGGGGAAATAATTCACCCCTCCACTTT.

In this sample, this clonotype turned up once. V usage is TRBV10-3 and J usage is TRBJ2-2; 8 bases fit TRBD2. The germline V gene has CDR1 ENHRY and CDR2 SYGVKD. V dropped 8 bases and J dropped 3; count of bases not matched to a gene: 20. The CDR3 has 19 amino acids. This chain's CDR3 is CAIRSGGDSNYGYTGELFF. The CDR3 DNA reads TGTGCCATCCGGAGCGGGGGTGACAGTAACTATGGCTACACCGGGGAGCTGTTTTTT.

This clonotype was picked up a small number of times. This chain links TRBV19 with TRBJ1-5; 9 positions agree with TRBD1. V lost 5 bases to trimming and J lost 13 bases; unmatched junction nucleotides: 6. Germline assignment: CDR1 LNHDA and CDR2 SQIVND (reference sequence). CDR3 length: 12 residues. The CDR3 DNA is TGTGCCAGTAGTCCCCGGGACAGGGCTCAGCATTTT. Translating gives CASSPRDRAQHF.

This clonotype was counted many times. The chain carries TRBV5-1 and TRBJ2-2, with D perhaps matching TRBD1 (6 bases). This CDR3 spans 15 amino acids. Trimming removed 2 bases from V and 7 bases from J, with 15 bases in between. Germline V CDR1 and CDR2: SGHRS, YFSETQ. CDR3 nucleotide sequence: TGCGCCAGCAGCTTCCAGGACGTACAGGGCGGGGAGCTGTTTTTT. It yields the protein CASSFQDVQGGELFF.

The CDR3 loop is CASSFSGGAYGYTF. The DNA of the CDR3 is TGCGCCAGCAGCTTTAGCGGGGGCGCTTATGGCTACACCTTC. V and J are TRBV5-1 and TRBJ1-2; D may be TRBD1 (6 bases). This CDR3 is 14 amino acids long. Trimming stripped 2 bases from V and 5 bases from J, with 13 bases between. Germline lookup yields CDR1 SGHRS and CDR2 YFSETQ.

This clonotype was recorded many times. This chain links TRBV5-1 with TRBJ2-7; tentative D call: TRBD1 (6 bases). Looked up from germline, CDR1 is SGHRS and CDR2 is YFSETQ. V dropped 4 bases and J dropped 3 bases, with 14 bases sitting between them. The CDR3 contains 14 residues. The CDR3 loop reads CASSPRAGDYEQYF. The CDR3 region has the DNA TGCGCCAGCAGCCCCCGGGCAGGGGACTACGAGCAGTACTTC.

This sequence joins TRBV6-2 or TRBV6-3 and TRBJ1-2, with D maybe TRBD1 (5 bases). The CDR3 has 13 amino acids. Looked up from germline, CDR1 is MNHEY and CDR2 is SVGEGT. V was clipped by 6 bases and J by 2 bases, with 10 bases between them. The DNA for the CDR3 is TGTGCCAGCAGACTGACAGCCAACTATGGCTACACCTTC. Protein sequence: CASRLTANYGYTF.

As regards this clonotype: A much larger clone differs by one base, so this may be a read error. The chain recombines TRBV7-3 with TRBJ1-4; the D gene is possibly TRBD1 (5 bases). The CDR3 has 20 residues. The V and J ends lost 5 bases and 1 base respectively, with 26 bases between them. Germline assignment: CDR1 SGHTA and CDR2 FQGTGA. CDR3 in DNA: TGTGCCAGCAGCCTGAATCTGACTGGGACGTCATTCCTAACTAATGAAAAACTGTTTTTT. Translated: CASSLNLTGTSFLTNEKLFF. The full variable domain, with the rest looked up from reference TRBV7-3 and TRBJ1-4, is GAGVSQTPSNKVTEKGKYVELRCDPISGHTALYWYRQSLGQGPEFLIYFQGTGAADDSGLPNDRFFAVRPEGSVSTLKIQRTERGDSAVYLCASSLNLTGTSFLTNEKLFFGSGTQLSVL.

The genes are TRBV20-1 and TRBJ1-1; no definite D call. Germline V gene lookup returns CDR1 DFQATT and CDR2 SNEGSKA (reference sequence). V was pared by 2 bases and J by 1 base, with 11 bases between. CDR3 size: 14 residues. Here the CDR3 reads CSARQWTGNTEAFF. The CDR3 DNA reads TGCAGTGCTAGACAATGGACGGGGAACACTGAAGCTTTCTTT.

This clonotype appeared a few times. In DNA form, the CDR3 reads TGTGCCAGCAGAATTGGTGGGGGCATGGGAGGCTACACCTTC. This sequence encodes CASRIGGGMGGYTF. The J gene is TRBJ1-2, the V gene TRBV28; TRBD1 might be the D (6 bases). This CDR3 spans 14 amino acids. Germline V gene sequence: CDR1 MDHEN, CDR2 SYDVKM. Deletions cut 6 bases from V and 8 bases from J, with 19 bases between.

The V gene is TRBV25-1, the J gene TRBJ2-7, with 9 bases identical to TRBD1. From germline, CDR1 is MGHDK and CDR2 SYGVNS. The CDR3 spans 17 residues. The junction had 16 bases not matched to a gene; V was cut back by 4 bases and J by 6 bases. The CDR3 DNA follows: TGTGCCAGCAGTGCCCCGGGATCGGGACAGGGATCTGGCGAGCAGTACTTC. Translated: CASSAPGSGQGSGEQYF.

The chain recombines TRBV15 with TRBJ1-2; D unresolved. Looked up from germline, CDR1 is LNHNV and CDR2 is YYDKDF (reference sequence). V was cut by 0 bases and J by 2 bases, with 10 bases left in between. This CDR3 contains 15 residues. The CDR3 reads CATSRDLGVNYGYTF. As DNA, the CDR3 is TGTGCCACCAGCAGAGATCTTGGGGTCAACTATGGCTACACCTTC. The entire variable domain, with the rest obtained from reference TRBV15 and TRBJ1-2, is as follows: DAMVIQNPRYQVTQFGKPVTLSCSQTLNHNVMYWYQQKSSQAPKLLFHYYDKDFNNEADTPDNFQSRRPNTSFCFLDIRSPGLGDTAMYLCATSRDLGVNYGYTFGSGTRLTVV.

The chain recombines TRBV12-3 or TRBV12-4 with TRBJ2-1; D not certain. CDR3 length equals 10 residues. Trimming stripped 6 bases from V and 6 bases from J, with 3 bases between. CDR3 loop: CASSGNEQFF. The CDR3, as DNA: TGTGCCAGCAGCGGCAATGAGCAGTTCTTC.